The 22 T cell receptor beta chains listed next were all sequenced from one sample in a study of vaccination effects on CD4 cells after COVID-19. The ViraFEST assay expanded antigen-specific CD4+ T cells with viral peptide pools before sequencing. Isolation of CD4+ T cells took place after nine to ten days of culture. Negative nucleocapsid antibody tests before and after vaccination confirmed no previous SARS-CoV-2 infection. TCRdb keeps only in-frame clones here, not all; method: immunoSEQ multiplex PCR. The sample has around 55,000 clones, about two thirds seen once. No antigens are known for them. The source was CD4+ T cells from PBMCs cultured with SARS-CoV-2 spike peptides, collected before COVID-19 vaccination. The receptors come from a human donor who received a COVID-19 vaccine.

The chain couples TRBV19 to TRBJ2-4; D perhaps matches TRBD1 (5 bases). This CDR3 spans 16 amino acids. V shed 5 bases and J shed 1 base, with 15 bases lying between them. Germline V CDR1 and CDR2: LNHDA, SQIVND (reference sequence). Here the CDR3 reads CASSVQGLRAKNIQYF. CDR3 nucleotide sequence: TGTGCCAGTAGTGTCCAGGGTTTGAGGGCCAAAAACATTCAGTACTTC.

The genes are TRBV7-8 and TRBJ2-1; 11 bases map to TRBD2. V trimming: 5 bases; J trimming: 1 base; junction bases outside the gene matches: 4. This CDR3 region has 16 residues. Germline lookup yields CDR1 SGHVS and CDR2 FQNEAQ. The CDR3: CASSGGLAVSYNEQFF. CDR3 nucleotides: TGTGCCAGCAGCGGGGGACTAGCGGTGTCCTACAATGAGCAGTTCTTC.

V gene TRBV12-3 or TRBV12-4 combines with J gene TRBJ1-2, with D possibly being TRBD1 (5 bases). The germline V and J ends were trimmed by 3 bases and 4 bases, with 9 bases remaining between them. The CDR3 consists of 13 residues. CDR3 sequence reads: CASSFDSPYGYTF. The CDR3 nucleotides read TGTGCCAGCAGTTTCGACAGCCCCTATGGCTACACCTTC.

CDR3: CASSSQTGMGNQPQHF. For the CDR3, the DNA is TGTGCCAGTAGTAGCCAGACAGGGATGGGCAATCAGCCCCAGCATTTT. The rearrangement links TRBV19 to TRBJ1-5; TRBD1 matches 7 bases. CDR1 is LNHDA and CDR2 is SQIVND in the germline V gene (reference sequence). The trim removed 4 bases at V and 2 bases at J, leaving 8 bases unmatched. The length of the CDR3 is 16 residues.

V and J are TRBV30 and TRBJ1-4; TRBD1 matches 7 bases. CDR3 length: 11 residues. V lost 5 bases to trimming and J lost 12 bases; unmatched junction nucleotides: 6. Germline V gives CDR1 GTSNPN, CDR2 SVGIG (reference sequence). CDR3 in amino acids: CAWGGGAQLFF. The CDR3 DNA is TGTGCCTGGGGAGGGGGCGCGCAACTGTTTTTT.

This rearrangement joins TRBV5-6 to TRBJ1-1; maybe TRBD1 (5 bases). Trimming stripped 4 bases from V and 1 base from J, with 14 bases between. This CDR3 comprises 15 residues. Germline assignment: CDR1 SGHDT and CDR2 YYEEEE. CDR3 protein: CASSPTLGQNTEAFF. The CDR3 DNA reads TGTGCCAGCAGCCCGACACTGGGGCAGAACACTGAAGCTTTCTTT.

This clone occurred a few times. The chain combines TRBV28 with TRBJ2-7, with 8 bases identical to TRBD2. Per germline, CDR1 MDHEN and CDR2 SYDVKM. The CDR3 contains 16 residues. V lost 7 bases to trimming and J lost 3 bases; unmatched junction nucleotides: 14. This CDR3 reads CASTREGWTQDYEQYF. The CDR3 nucleotides read TGTGCCAGCACCCGGGAGGGGTGGACTCAGGACTACGAGCAGTACTTC.

The chain joins TRBV28 to TRBJ2-1, with a possible D match to TRBD2 (6 bases). The V end was cut by 3 bases, the J end by 4 bases, with 16 bases between. The CDR3 has 16 amino acids. The germline CDR1 and CDR2 sequences are MDHEN and SYDVKM. CDR3 nucleotides: TGTGCCAGCAGTTTGGGGGGTGGATTAGGTTACAATGAGCAGTTCTTC. It translates to CASSLGGGLGYNEQFF.

The chain combines TRBV19 with TRBJ1-5, with D maybe TRBD1 (5 bases). The germline V gene encodes CDR1 LNHDA and CDR2 SQIVND (reference sequence). With 4 bases removed from V and 5 bases from J, the gap between germline ends came to 15 bases. This CDR3 region has 15 residues. CDR3 DNA sequence: TGTGCCAGTAGTAAGGGAGGGGAGAGTTATCAGCCCCAGCATTTT. It yields the protein CASSKGGESYQPQHF. Full variable domain (remainder filled in from reference TRBV19 and TRBJ1-5): DGGITQSPKYLFRKEGQNVTLSCEQNLNHDAMYWYRQDPGQGLRLIYYSQIVNDFQKGDIAEGYSVSREKKESFPLTVTSAQKNPTAFYLCASSKGGESYQPQHFGDGTRLSIL.

The chain links TRBV3-1 (or the pseudogene TRBV3-2) to TRBJ1-1; 9 positions agree with TRBD1. The CDR3 has 14 amino acids. The ends lost 3 bases at V and 5 bases at J; junction bases unmatched: 4. Germline assignment: CDR1 LGHDT and CDR2 YNNKEL (reference sequence). CDR3 in amino acids: CASSQHRGQTEAFF. CDR3 coding DNA: TGTGCCAGCAGCCAGCACAGGGGGCAAACTGAAGCTTTCTTT.

The chain joins TRBV3-1 (or the pseudogene TRBV3-2) to TRBJ2-3; D unresolved. Germline CDR1 LGHDT, CDR2 YNNKEL (reference sequence). Trimming removed 0 bases from V and 0 bases from J, with 7 bases in between. This CDR3 comprises 15 residues. Here the CDR3 DNA reads TGTGCCAGCAGCCAAGATCCCAGGAGCACAGATACGCAGTATTTT. It is translated as CASSQDPRSTDTQYF.

CDR3 loop: CAWSPYGNGYTF. The CDR3, as DNA: TGTGCCTGGAGTCCGTACGGGAATGGCTACACCTTC. The chain carries TRBV30 and TRBJ1-2, with no clear D. Germline V lookup: CDR1 GTSNPN, CDR2 SVGIG (reference sequence). Trimming removed 2 bases at V and 6 bases at J, with 10 bases between. CDR3 length equals 12 residues. The entire variable domain, with the rest obtained from reference TRBV30 and TRBJ1-2, is as follows: SQTIHQWPATLVQPVGSPLSLECTVEGTSNPNLYWYRQAAGRGLQLLFYSVGIGQISSEVPQNLSASRPQDRQFILSSKKLLLSDSGFYLCAWSPYGNGYTFGSGTRLTVV.

V usage is TRBV7-2 and J usage is TRBJ1-5; tentative D call: TRBD1 (6 bases). Trimming left V 2 bases short and J 4 bases short, with 12 bases between. Germline V lookup: CDR1 SGHTA, CDR2 FQGNSA. The CDR3 length is 15 residues. The CDR3 sequence is CASSLFPGQNQPQHF. CDR3 coding DNA: TGTGCCAGCAGCTTATTTCCCGGACAGAATCAGCCCCAGCATTTT.

Only a few counts were recorded for this clone. V usage is TRBV10-3 and J usage is TRBJ1-6; D perhaps matches TRBD1 (5 bases). CDR1 ENHRY and CDR2 SYGVKD come from the germline V gene. Deletions cut 6 bases from V and 10 bases from J, with 10 bases between. CDR3 length equals 12 residues. In nucleotides, the CDR3 is TGTGCCATCAGCTCCAAGGGGTCACCCCTCCACTTT. Amino acids: CAISSKGSPLHF.

J is TRBJ1-2 and V is TRBV27, with D unresolved. V was clipped by 5 bases and J by 0 bases, with 16 bases between them. Per the germline V gene, CDR1 is MNHEY and CDR2 is SMNVEV (reference sequence). The CDR3 contains 16 residues. The CDR3 reads CASSPTVSISNYGYTF. Here the CDR3 DNA reads TGTGCCAGCAGTCCAACAGTATCGATATCTAACTATGGCTACACCTTC.

The V gene is TRBV18, the J gene TRBJ2-1; 7 nucleotides line up with TRBD1. Germline V gene data show CDR1 as KGHSH and CDR2 as LQKENI. The CDR3 contains 14 residues. After removal of 3 bases from V and 5 bases from J, the junction contained 4 bases not matched to a gene. Here the CDR3 DNA reads TGTGCCAGCTCACCGGGACAGCAAAACAATGAGCAGTTCTTC. Translation: CASSPGQQNNEQFF.

Concerning this clone itself: In the same sample, other DNA sequences code for this CDR3. The chain is built from TRBV3-1 (or the pseudogene TRBV3-2) and TRBJ2-4; possible D gene TRBD2, 5 bases. Germline loops: CDR1 LGHDT, CDR2 YNNKEL (reference sequence). The CDR3 totals 15 residues. V dropped 4 bases and J dropped 0 bases, with 10 bases sitting between them. The CDR3 DNA is TGTGCCAGCAGCCGCACGGGAATAGCCAAAAACATTCAGTACTTC. Protein product: CASSRTGIAKNIQYF.

In DNA form, the CDR3 reads TGTGCCAGCAGCTTAGAGACAGGGGGACATCAGCCCCAGCATTTT. This encodes CASSLETGGHQPQHF. The chain uses TRBV11-2 and TRBJ1-5, with TRBD1 matching 9 bases. The CDR3 spans 15 residues. V was clipped by 0 bases and J by 5 bases; unmatched bases: 2. Germline loops: CDR1 SGHAT, CDR2 FQNNGV.

This clone has just one count. The V gene is TRBV6-1, the J gene TRBJ1-2; possible D gene TRBD1, 5 bases. This CDR3 has 15 amino acids. CDR1 MNHNS and CDR2 SASEGT come from the germline V gene. Trimming took 1 base from V and 3 from J, leaving 12 bases between them. The CDR3 spells CASSEGPGPYYGYTF. CDR3 DNA sequence: TGTGCCAGCAGTGAAGGACCGGGACCGTACTATGGCTACACCTTC.

The genes are TRBV24-1 and TRBJ1-4; D unclear. V was cut by 4 bases and J by 8 bases, with 16 bases left in between. This CDR3 comprises 15 residues. Looked up from germline, CDR1 is KGHDR and CDR2 is SFDVKD. The CDR3 nucleotides are TGTGCCACCAGTGACCCGACCCTCCGGAGCGAAAAACTGTTTTTT. It specifies CATSDPTLRSEKLFF.

This chain links TRBV7-2 with TRBJ2-7, with 8 bases lining up with TRBD1. The junction had 10 bases not matched to a gene; V was cut back by 5 bases and J by 4 bases. The CDR3 totals 15 residues. The V gene's germline CDR1 is SGHTA and CDR2 FQGNSA. The CDR3 DNA sequence: TGTGCCAGCAGCCGTACCGGACAGGGTATATACGAGCAGTACTTC. This codes for CASSRTGQGIYEQYF.

This chain connects TRBV5-1 to TRBJ2-1; 11 bases align to TRBD2. Germline V lookup: CDR1 SGHRS, CDR2 YFSETQ. V shed 4 bases and J 4 bases; nucleotides not matched to a gene: 1. This CDR3 is built from 14 residues. This CDR3 is CASSGTSGYNEQFF. The CDR3 DNA follows: TGCGCCAGCAGCGGGACTAGCGGTTACAATGAGCAGTTCTTC.